The source of this T cell receptor beta chain is a study of cytomegalovirus exposure and HLA in healthy donors. Study-wide points: Because they were indistinguishable, some V segments, including TRBV6-2 and TRBV6-3, were excluded. Across donors, presence/absence analyses took sequencing depth to be roughly uniform.

PCR was performed using 60 Vbeta and 13 Jbeta primers. The method was immunoSEQ multiplex PCR; TCRdb's version includes in-frame clones alone and lacks a portion of them. The sample yields more than 85,000 clones, 76% seen once. The donors were healthy bone marrow donors. V was pared by 6 bases and J by 1 base, with 10 bases between. The CDR3 is 13 amino acids. CDR1 is MNHEY, CDR2 SVGAGI, per germline. With respect to this clone: Its specificity is unknown.

This sequence originates from a man aged 35 to 55 in good health and CMV-seropositive. The genes are TRBV6-5 and TRBJ2-7; D possibly corresponds to TRBD1 (6 bases). Sequencing was performed on PBMCs. The CDR3, as DNA: TGTGCCAGCAGCAGACAGGCGTCCTACGAGCAGTACTTC. As protein: CASSRQASYEQYF.